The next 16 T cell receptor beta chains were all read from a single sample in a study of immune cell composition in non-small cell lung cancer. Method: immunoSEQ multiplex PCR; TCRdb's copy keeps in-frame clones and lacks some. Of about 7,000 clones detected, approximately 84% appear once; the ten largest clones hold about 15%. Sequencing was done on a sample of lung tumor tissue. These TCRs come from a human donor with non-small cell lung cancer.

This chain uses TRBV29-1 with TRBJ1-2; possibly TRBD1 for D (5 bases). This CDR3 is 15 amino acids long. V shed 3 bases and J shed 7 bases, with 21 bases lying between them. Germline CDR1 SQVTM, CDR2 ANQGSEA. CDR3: CSVENLGQGGGGYTF. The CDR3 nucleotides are TGCAGCGTTGAGAACCTTGGCCAGGGTGGTGGTGGCTACACCTTC.

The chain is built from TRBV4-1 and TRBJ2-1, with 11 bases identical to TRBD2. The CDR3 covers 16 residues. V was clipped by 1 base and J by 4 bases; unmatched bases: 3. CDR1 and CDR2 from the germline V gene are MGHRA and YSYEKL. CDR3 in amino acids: CASSQGLAGGYNEQFF. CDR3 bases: TGCGCCAGCAGCCAAGGGTTAGCGGGGGGGTACAATGAGCAGTTCTTC.

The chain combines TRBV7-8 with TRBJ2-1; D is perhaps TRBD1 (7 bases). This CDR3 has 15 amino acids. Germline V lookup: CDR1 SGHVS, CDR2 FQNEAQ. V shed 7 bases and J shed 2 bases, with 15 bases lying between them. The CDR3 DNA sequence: TGTGCCAGCACCCAGGGGGGACAAACCTACAATGAGCAGTTCTTC. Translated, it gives CASTQGGQTYNEQFF.

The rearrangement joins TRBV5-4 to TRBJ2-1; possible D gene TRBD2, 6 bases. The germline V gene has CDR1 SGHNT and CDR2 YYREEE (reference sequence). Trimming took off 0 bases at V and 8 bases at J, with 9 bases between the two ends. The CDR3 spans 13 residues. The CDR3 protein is CASSLDPGDEQFF. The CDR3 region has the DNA TGTGCCAGCAGCTTGGATCCGGGGGATGAGCAGTTCTTC.

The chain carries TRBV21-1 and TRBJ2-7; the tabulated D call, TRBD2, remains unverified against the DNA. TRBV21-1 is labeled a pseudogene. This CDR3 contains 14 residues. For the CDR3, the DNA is TGTGCCAGGATGATGGGCCGGGGGACCTACGAGCAGTACTTC. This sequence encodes CARMMGRGTYEQYF.

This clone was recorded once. For the CDR3, the DNA is TGCGCCAGCAGCTTGGCCACAGGGCAAGATACGCAGTATTTT. It encodes CASSLATGQDTQYF. V is TRBV5-1 and J is TRBJ2-3, with D perhaps matching TRBD1 (6 bases). V lost 0 bases to trimming and J lost 5 bases, with 10 bases between them. Germline CDR1 is SGHRS and CDR2 is YFSETQ. This CDR3 has 14 residues.

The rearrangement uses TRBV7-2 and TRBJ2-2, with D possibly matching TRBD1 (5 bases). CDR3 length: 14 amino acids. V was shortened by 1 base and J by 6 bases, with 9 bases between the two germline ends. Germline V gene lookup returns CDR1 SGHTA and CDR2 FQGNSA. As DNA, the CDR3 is TGTGCCAGCAGCTTAGGCGGCAGGGCCGGGGAGCTGTTTTTT. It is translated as CASSLGGRAGELFF.

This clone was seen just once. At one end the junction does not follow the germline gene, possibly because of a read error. The CDR3 region is CVSIGYEQYF. Here the CDR3 DNA reads TGTGTCAGCATCGGGTACGAGCAGTACTTC. The chain joins TRBV6-1 to TRBJ2-7; no definite D call. The CDR3 extends over 10 amino acids. In germline, CDR1 is MNHNS, CDR2 SASEGT.

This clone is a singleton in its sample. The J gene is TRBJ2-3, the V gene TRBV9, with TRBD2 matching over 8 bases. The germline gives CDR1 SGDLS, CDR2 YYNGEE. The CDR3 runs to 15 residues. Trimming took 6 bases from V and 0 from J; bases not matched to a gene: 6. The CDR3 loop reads CASTRASGSTDTQYF. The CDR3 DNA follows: TGTGCCAGCACCAGGGCTAGCGGGAGCACAGATACGCAGTATTTT. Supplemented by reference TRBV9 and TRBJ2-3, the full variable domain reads DSGVTQTPKHLITATGQRVTLRCSPRSGDLSVYWYQQSLDQGLQFLIQYYNGEERAKGNILERFSAQQFPDLHSELNLSSLELGDSALYFCASTRASGSTDTQYFGPGTRLTVL.

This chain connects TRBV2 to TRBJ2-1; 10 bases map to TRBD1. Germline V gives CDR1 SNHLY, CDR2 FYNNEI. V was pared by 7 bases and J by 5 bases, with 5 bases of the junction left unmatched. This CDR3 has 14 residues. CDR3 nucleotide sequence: TGTGCCAGCAACCGGGACAGGGGAAACAATGAGCAGTTCTTC. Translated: CASNRDRGNNEQFF.

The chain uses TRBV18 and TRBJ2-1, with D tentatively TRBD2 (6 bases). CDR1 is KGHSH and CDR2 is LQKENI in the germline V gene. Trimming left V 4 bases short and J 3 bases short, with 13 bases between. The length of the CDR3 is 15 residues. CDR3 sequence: CASSRDGGLYNEQFF. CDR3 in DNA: TGTGCCAGCTCACGGGACGGGGGTCTCTACAATGAGCAGTTCTTC.

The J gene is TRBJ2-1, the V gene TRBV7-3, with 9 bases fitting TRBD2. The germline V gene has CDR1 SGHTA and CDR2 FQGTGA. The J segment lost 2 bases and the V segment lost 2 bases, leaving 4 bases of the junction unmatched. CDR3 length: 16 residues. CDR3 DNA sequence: TGTGCCAGCAGCTTAGGCCAGCGGGGGGCCTACAATGAGCAGTTCTTC. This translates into CASSLGQRGAYNEQFF.

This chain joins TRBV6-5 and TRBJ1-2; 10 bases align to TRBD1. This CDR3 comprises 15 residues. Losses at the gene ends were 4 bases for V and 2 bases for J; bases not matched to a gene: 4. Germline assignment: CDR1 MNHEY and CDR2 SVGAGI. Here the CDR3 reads CASSSPDRGNYGYTF. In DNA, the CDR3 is TGTGCCAGCAGTTCCCCGGACAGGGGGAACTATGGCTACACCTTC.

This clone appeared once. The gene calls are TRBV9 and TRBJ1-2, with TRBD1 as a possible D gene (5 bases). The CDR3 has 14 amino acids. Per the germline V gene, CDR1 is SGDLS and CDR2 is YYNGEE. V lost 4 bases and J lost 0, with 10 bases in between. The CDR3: CASSWTQANYGYTF. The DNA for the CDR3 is TGTGCCAGCAGCTGGACACAGGCTAACTATGGCTACACCTTC. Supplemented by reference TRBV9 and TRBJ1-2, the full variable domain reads DSGVTQTPKHLITATGQRVTLRCSPRSGDLSVYWYQQSLDQGLQFLIQYYNGEERAKGNILERFSAQQFPDLHSELNLSSLELGDSALYFCASSWTQANYGYTFGSGTRLTVV.

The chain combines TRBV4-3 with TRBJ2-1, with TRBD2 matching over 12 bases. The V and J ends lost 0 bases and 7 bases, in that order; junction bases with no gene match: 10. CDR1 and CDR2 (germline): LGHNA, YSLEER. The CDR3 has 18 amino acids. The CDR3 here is CASSQEPPSGGVRNEQFF. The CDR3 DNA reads TGCGCCAGCAGCCAAGAACCCCCTAGCGGGGGGGTACGGAATGAGCAGTTCTTC.

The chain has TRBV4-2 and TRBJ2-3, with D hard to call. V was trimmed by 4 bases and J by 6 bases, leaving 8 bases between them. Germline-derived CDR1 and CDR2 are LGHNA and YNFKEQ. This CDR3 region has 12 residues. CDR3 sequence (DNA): TGTGCCAGCAGCCCTGAGAGGGATACGCAGTATTTT. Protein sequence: CASSPERDTQYF.